A selection of T cell receptor beta chains follows, all from one sample in a study of shared clonotypes between healthy human individuals. The repertoire was sequenced with immunoSEQ multiplex PCR; TCRdb's copy has only in-frame clones and lacks some. The sample records 2 million to 2.5 million clones, about 90% being singletons. Sequenced sample: naive CD4+ T cells from PBMCs. The receptors derive from a man aged 18 to 29 in good health. Some clones in this sample may be carry-over from other donors' samples. Each CDR3 is given with its conserved first and last residue. The D gene is left open where the match is weak. The size entry is marked missing in some rows and otherwise reads once, few, many or a size class.

J gene,V gene,D gene,clone size,CDR3 protein,CDR3 DNA
TRBJ1-4,TRBV7-2,NA,NA,CASSLAVRVGEKLFF,TGTGCCAGCAGCTTAGCGGTCAGGGTGGGAGAAAAACTGTTTTTT
TRBJ1-5,TRBV19,TRBD1,NA,CASSTLTGGRQPQHF,TGTGCCAGTAGTACCCTGACAGGGGGCCGGCAGCCCCAGCATTTT
TRBJ2-7,TRBV28,TRBD1,NA,CASQPTGTGLDHEQYF,TGTGCCAGCCAACCCACCGGGACAGGTTTGGACCACGAGCAGTACTTC
TRBJ1-3,TRBV6-5,NA,NA,CASSSRNTIYF,TGTGCCAGCAGTTCCCGAAACACCATATATTTT
TRBJ1-2,TRBV15,TRBD1,NA,CATSREGTANYGYTF,TGTGCCACCAGCAGAGAAGGGACAGCCAACTATGGCTACACCTTC
TRBJ2-1,TRBV5-1,NA,once,CASSDDRGGHEQFF,TGCGCCAGCAGCGACGACAGAGGTGGGCATGAGCAGTTCTTC
TRBJ2-7,TRBV7-3,TRBD1,NA,CASSLTPSVQGGEQYF,TGTGCCAGCAGCTTAACCCCGTCTGTACAGGGGGGCGAGCAGTACTTC
TRBJ2-3,TRBV5-1,NA,NA,CASSLARPAWDTQYF,TGCGCCAGCAGCTTGGCCCGGCCCGCCTGGGATACGCAGTATTTT
TRBJ2-7,TRBV28,NA,NA,CASTQGPFRNEQYF,TGTGCCAGCACTCAAGGGCCCTTTCGTAACGAGCAGTACTTC
TRBJ1-2,TRBV2,TRBD1,NA,CASSGPPGGGYTF,TGTGCCAGCAGTGGCCCGCCAGGGGGAGGCTACACCTTC
TRBJ2-3,TRBV5-5,TRBD2,once,CASSLGTSGTTDTQYF,TGTGCCAGCAGCTTGGGGACTAGCGGGACCACAGATACGCAGTATTTT
TRBJ1-3,TRBV18,TRBD1,NA,CASSAAQGATIYF,TGTGCCAGCTCGGCGGCGCAGGGGGCCACCATATATTTT
TRBJ2-7,TRBV5-4,TRBD2,NA,CASRQREGYEQYF,TGTGCCAGCAGGCAGCGGGAGGGCTACGAGCAGTACTTC
TRBJ2-3,TRBV5-4,NA,NA,CASSSYGQAQYF,TGTGCCAGCAGCTCGTACGGTCAGGCGCAGTATTTT
TRBJ1-2,TRBV18,NA,NA,CASSPEPARNYGYTF,TGTGCCAGCTCACCAGAACCGGCCAGAAACTATGGCTACACCTTC
TRBJ2-1,TRBV28,TRBD2,NA,CASSSGTSIHEQFF,TGTGCCAGCAGTTCCGGGACTAGCATCCATGAGCAGTTCTTC
TRBJ2-7,TRBV2,NA,NA,CASRWTAYYEQYF,TGTGCCAGCAGGTGGACAGCATACTACGAGCAGTACTTC
TRBJ1-1,TRBV7-9,TRBD1,NA,CASSLRQGGTEAFF,TGTGCCAGCAGCCTGAGACAGGGAGGCACTGAAGCTTTCTTT
TRBJ1-5,TRBV5-3,NA,NA,CARSLGLLGVQPQHF,TGTGCCAGAAGCTTGGGCTTGTTAGGGGTTCAGCCCCAGCATTTT
TRBJ1-5,TRBV6-1,NA,NA,CASSDRGRLNQPQHF,TGTGCCAGCAGTGATAGAGGTCGCCTCAATCAGCCCCAGCATTTT
TRBJ2-3,TRBV12-5,NA,NA,CASGLVDTQYF,TGTGCTAGTGGTTTGGTAGATACGCAGTATTTT
TRBJ1-5,TRBV19,NA,once,CASHHLSGRGGQPQHF,TGTGCCAGTCACCATCTTTCGGGCAGGGGAGGTCAGCCCCAGCATTTT
TRBJ2-3,TRBV27,NA,NA,CASSFGRTLSTDTQYF,TGTGCCAGCAGTTTTGGTAGGACCTTAAGCACAGATACGCAGTATTTT
TRBJ2-1,TRBV28,NA,NA,CASSPDHIAYNEQFF,TGTGCCAGCTCTCCCGACCATATAGCCTACAATGAGCAGTTCTTC
TRBJ2-1,TRBV5-1,TRBD2,NA,CASTLSGSSYNEQFF,TGCGCCAGCACTTTAAGCGGGAGCTCCTACAATGAGCAGTTCTTC
TRBJ2-1,TRBV29-1,TRBD2,NA,CSVADPSGGSYNEQFF,TGCAGCGTCGCCGACCCTAGCGGCGGATCCTACAATGAGCAGTTCTTC
TRBJ1-1,TRBV7-9,TRBD1,once,CASSRLGGAGGRNTEAFF,TGTGCCAGCAGCCGATTGGGTGGGGCAGGGGGCCGGAACACTGAAGCTTTCTTT
TRBJ2-3,TRBV19,NA,NA,CASRAEDTQYF,TGTGCCAGTAGGGCGGAGGATACGCAGTATTTT
TRBJ1-1,TRBV18,TRBD1,NA,CASSPPRQGYTEAFF,TGTGCCAGCTCACCACCGAGACAGGGCTACACTGAAGCTTTCTTT
TRBJ1-1,TRBV27,NA,NA,CASSPSAGGLNTEAFF,TGTGCCAGCAGTCCCTCTGCCGGTGGGCTGAACACTGAAGCTTTCTTT
TRBJ2-7,TRBV5-4,NA,once,CASSGTGDLAYEQYF,TGTGCCAGCAGCGGGACCGGAGACCTGGCCTACGAGCAGTACTTC